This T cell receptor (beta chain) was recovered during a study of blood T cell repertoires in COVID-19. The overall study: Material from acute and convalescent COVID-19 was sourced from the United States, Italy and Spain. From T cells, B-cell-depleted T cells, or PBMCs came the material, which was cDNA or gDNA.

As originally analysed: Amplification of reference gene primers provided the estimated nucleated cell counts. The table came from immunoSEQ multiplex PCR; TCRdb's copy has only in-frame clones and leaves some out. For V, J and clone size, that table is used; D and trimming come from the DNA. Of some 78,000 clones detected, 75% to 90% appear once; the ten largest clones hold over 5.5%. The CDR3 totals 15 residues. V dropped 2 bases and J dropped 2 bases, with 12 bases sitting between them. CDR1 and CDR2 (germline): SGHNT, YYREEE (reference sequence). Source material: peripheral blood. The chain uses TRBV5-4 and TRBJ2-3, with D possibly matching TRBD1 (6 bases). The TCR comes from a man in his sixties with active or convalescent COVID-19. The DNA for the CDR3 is TGTGCCAGCAGCTTTCTACAGGGAGTCACAGATACGCAGTATTTT. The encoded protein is CASSFLQGVTDTQYF.